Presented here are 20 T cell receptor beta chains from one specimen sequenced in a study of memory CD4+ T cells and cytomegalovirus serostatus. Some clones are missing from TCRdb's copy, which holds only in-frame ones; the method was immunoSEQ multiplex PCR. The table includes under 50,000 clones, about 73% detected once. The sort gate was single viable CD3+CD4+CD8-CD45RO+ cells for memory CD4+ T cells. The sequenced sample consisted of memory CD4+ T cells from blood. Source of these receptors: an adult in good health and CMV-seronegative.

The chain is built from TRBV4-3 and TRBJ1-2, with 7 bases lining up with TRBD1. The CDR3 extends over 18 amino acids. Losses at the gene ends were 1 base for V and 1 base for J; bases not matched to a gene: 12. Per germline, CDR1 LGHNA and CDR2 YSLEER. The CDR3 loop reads CASSQAYNPGQINYGYTF. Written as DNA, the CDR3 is TGCGCCAGCAGCCAAGCCTATAACCCGGGACAGATTAACTATGGCTACACCTTC.

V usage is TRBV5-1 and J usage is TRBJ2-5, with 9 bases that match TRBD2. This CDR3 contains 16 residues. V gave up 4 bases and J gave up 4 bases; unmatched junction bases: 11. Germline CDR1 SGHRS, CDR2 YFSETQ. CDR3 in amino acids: CASSPDGRGGLETQYF. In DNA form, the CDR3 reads TGCGCCAGCAGCCCGGACGGGCGGGGGGGCCTAGAGACCCAGTACTTC.

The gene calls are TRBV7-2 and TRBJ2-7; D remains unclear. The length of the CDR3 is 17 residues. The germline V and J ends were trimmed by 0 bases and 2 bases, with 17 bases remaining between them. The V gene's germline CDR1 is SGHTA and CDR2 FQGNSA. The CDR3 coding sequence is TGTGCCAGCAGCTTAGCGGTTACAAGGACGGTGCCCTACGAGCAGTACTTC. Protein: CASSLAVTRTVPYEQYF.

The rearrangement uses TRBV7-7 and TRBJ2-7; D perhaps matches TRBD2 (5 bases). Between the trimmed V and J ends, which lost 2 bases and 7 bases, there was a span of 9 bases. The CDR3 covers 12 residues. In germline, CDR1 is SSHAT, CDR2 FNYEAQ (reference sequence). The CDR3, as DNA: TGTGCCAGCAGCTTAAACGGCGGGGAGCAGTACTTC. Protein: CASSLNGGEQYF.

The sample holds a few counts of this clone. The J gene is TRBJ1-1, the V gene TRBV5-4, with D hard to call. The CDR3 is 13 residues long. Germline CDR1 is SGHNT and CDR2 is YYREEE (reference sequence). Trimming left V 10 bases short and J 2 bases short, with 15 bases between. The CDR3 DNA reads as TGTGCCTCCTCTACCGCCCCCAACACTGAAGCTTTCTTT. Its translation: CASSTAPNTEAFF.

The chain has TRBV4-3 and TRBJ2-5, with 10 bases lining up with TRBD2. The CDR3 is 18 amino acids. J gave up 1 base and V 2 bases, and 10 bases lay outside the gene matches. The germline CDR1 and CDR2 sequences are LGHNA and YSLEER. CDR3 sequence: CASSQWRLAGDRQETQYF. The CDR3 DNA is TGCGCCAGCAGCCAATGGAGGCTAGCGGGGGACCGCCAAGAGACCCAGTACTTC.

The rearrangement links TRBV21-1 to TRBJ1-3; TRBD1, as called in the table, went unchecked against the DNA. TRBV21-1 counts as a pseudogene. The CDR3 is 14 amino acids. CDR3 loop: CASSPQASGNTIYF. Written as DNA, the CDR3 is TGTGCCAGCAGCCCGCAGGCCTCTGGAAACACCATATATTTT.

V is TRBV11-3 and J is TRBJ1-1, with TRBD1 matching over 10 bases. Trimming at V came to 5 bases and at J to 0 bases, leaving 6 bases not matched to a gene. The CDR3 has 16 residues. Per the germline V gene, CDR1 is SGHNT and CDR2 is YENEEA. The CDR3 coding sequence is TGTGCCAGCAGCAAGGGACAGGGGTACATGAACACTGAAGCTTTCTTT. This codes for CASSKGQGYMNTEAFF.

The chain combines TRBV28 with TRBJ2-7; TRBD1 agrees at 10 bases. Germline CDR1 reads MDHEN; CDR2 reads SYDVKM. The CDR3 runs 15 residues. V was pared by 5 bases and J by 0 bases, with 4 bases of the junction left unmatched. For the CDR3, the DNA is TGTGCCAGCAGTCCGGGACAGGGGATCTCCTACGAGCAGTACTTC. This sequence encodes CASSPGQGISYEQYF.

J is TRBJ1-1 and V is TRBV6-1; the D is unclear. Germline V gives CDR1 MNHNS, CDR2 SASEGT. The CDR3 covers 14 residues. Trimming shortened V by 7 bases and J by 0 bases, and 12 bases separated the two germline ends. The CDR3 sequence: CASTHDPLNTEAFF. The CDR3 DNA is TGTGCCAGCACCCACGACCCTCTGAACACTGAAGCTTTCTTT.

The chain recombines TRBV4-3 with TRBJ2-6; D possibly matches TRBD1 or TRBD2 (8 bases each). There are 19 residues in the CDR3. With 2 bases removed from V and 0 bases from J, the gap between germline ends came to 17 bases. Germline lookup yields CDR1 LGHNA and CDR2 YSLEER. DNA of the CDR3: TGCGCCAGCAGCCAAAAAAGACAGGGGACTAGCTCTGGGGCCAACGTCCTGACTTTC. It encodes CASSQKRQGTSSGANVLTF.

In DNA form, the CDR3 reads TGCAGCGCCAGTTACGACAGGAGGAGGCTTAATTCACCCCTCCACTTT. Translating gives CSASYDRRRLNSPLHF. The V call is TRBV29-1, the J call TRBJ1-6; TRBD1 might be the D (6 bases). The V gene's germline CDR1 is SQVTM and CDR2 ANQGSEA. The CDR3 covers 16 residues. Trimming left V 7 bases short and J 6 bases short, with 22 bases between.

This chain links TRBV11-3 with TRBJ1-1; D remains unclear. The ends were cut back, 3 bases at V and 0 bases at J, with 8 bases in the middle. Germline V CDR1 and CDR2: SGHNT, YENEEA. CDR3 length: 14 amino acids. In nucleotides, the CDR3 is TGTGCCAGCAGCTTGGCAGGCATGAACACTGAAGCTTTCTTT. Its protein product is CASSLAGMNTEAFF.

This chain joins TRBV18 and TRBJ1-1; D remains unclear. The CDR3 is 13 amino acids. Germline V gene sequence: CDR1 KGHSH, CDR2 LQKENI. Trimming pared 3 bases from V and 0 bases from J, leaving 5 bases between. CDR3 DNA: TGTGCCAGCTCACCTGCCTTGAACACTGAAGCTTTCTTT. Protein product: CASSPALNTEAFF.

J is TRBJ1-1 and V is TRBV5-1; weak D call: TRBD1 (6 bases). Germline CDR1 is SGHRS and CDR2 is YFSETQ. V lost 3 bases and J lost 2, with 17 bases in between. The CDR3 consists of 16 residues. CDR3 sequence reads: CASSSVGGQFNTEAFF. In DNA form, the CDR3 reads TGCGCCAGCAGCTCGGTGGGAGGACAGTTTAACACTGAAGCTTTCTTT.

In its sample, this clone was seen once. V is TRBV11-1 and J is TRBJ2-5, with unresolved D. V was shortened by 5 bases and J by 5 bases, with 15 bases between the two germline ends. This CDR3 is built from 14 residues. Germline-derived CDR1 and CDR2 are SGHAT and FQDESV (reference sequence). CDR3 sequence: CASSPRPGWETQYF. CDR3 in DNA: TGTGCCAGCAGCCCCCGGCCCGGGTGGGAGACCCAGTACTTC.

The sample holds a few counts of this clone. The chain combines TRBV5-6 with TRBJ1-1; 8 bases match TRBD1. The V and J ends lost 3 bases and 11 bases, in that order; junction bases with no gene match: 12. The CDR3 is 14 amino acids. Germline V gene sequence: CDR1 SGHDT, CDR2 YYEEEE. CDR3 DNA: TGTGCCAGCAGCTCAAAGAGGCTAACAGGGGGGGCTTTCTTT. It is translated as CASSSKRLTGGAFF. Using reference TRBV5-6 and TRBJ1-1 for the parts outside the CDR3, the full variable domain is DAGVTQSPTHLIKTRGQQVTLRCSPKSGHDTVSWYQQALGQGPQFIFQYYEEEERQRGNFPDRFSGHQFPNYSSELNVNALLLGDSALYLCASSSKRLTGGAFFGQGTRLTVV.

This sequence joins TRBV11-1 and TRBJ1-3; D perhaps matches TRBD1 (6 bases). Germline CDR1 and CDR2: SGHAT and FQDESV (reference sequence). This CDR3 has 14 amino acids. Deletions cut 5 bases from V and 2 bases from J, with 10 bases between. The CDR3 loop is CASSRGQTGNTIYF. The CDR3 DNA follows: TGTGCCAGCAGCCGCGGACAGACTGGAAACACCATATATTTT.

The CDR3 DNA is TGCGCCAGCAGCTTACAGGCCGGCGAGCAGTACTTC. Translated: CASSLQAGEQYF. The V call is TRBV5-1, the J call TRBJ2-7; D possibly corresponds to TRBD1 (5 bases). The CDR3 covers 12 residues. Per the germline V gene, CDR1 is SGHRS and CDR2 is YFSETQ. V was shortened by 2 bases and J by 6 bases, with 9 bases between the two germline ends.

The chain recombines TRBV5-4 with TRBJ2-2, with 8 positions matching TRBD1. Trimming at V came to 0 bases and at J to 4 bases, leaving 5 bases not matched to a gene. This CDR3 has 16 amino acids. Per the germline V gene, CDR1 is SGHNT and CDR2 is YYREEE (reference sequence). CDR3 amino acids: CASSLAGTGGTGELFF. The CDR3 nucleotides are TGTGCCAGCAGCTTGGCCGGAACAGGGGGCACCGGGGAGCTGTTTTTT.